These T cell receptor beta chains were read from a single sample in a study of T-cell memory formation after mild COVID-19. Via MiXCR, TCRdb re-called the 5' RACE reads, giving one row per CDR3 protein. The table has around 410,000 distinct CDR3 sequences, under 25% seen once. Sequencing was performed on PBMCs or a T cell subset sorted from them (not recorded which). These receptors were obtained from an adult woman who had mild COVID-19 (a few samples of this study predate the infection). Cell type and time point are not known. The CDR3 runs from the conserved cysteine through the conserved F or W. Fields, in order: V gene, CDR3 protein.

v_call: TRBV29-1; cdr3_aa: CSVGQEGYTF
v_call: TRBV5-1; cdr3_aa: CASSKRVNEQFF
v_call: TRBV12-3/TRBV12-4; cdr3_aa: CASTPGRRPETQYF
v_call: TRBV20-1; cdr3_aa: CSSSGGPTYGYTF
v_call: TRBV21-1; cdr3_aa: CASSKEQAGGPYDEQYF
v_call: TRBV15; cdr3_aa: CATSRNLAEAFF
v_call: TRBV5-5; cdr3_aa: CASSPGPMRIVNEQFF
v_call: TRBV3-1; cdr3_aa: CASSPGPGQGYGYTF
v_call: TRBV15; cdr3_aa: CATSRARVLQQFF
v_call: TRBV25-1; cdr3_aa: CASKGQSSYEQYF
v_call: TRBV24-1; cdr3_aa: CATSDFSAEETQYF
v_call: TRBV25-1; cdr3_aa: CASTRSGGLREQFF
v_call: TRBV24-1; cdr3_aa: CATSDLLAPYEQYF
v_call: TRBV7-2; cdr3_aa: CASSEIDRGVQETQYF
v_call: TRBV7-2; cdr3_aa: CASSRGQADFQPQHF
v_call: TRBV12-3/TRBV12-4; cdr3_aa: CASSFPGLAGAGELFF
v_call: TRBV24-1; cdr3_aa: CATRGTSHEQFF
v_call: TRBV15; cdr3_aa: CATSRAGGGAEAFF
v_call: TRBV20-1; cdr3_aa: CSARDDRGGRSLTQYF
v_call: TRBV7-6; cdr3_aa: CASSLGWGALDTQYF
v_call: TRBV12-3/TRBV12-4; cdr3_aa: CASSLVPGGAFF
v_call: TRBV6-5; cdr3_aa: CASSYWGLAGRETQYF
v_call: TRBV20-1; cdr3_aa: CSATLGLAGGYNEQFF
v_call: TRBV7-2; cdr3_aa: CASSPSTELNTEAFF
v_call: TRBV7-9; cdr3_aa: CASSNDHPGSPLHF
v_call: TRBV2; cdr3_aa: CASSDVVNTEAFF
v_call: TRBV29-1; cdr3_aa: CSVLEYNEQFF
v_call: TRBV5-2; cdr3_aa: CASSPWTGDTEAFF
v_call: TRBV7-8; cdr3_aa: CASRETGVVGEAFF
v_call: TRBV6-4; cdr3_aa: CASSEGGLGTDTQYF
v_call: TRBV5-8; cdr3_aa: CASSGSITEAFF
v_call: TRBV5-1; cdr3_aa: CASSRLPLAGVPQETQYF
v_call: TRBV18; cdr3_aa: CASSPKELAGIANTGELFF
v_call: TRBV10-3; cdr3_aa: CAISESGARNEQFF
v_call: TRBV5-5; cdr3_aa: CASTPGQGGYEQYF
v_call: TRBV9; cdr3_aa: CASSVASGPRTDTQYF
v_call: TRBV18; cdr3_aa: CASSPPGQQGGELFF
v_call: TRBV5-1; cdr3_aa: CASSFTGESANYGYTF
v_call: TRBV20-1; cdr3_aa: CSASAWGRVIDGTEAFF
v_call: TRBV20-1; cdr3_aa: CSAREEFRIGALQETQYF
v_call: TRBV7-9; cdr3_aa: CASSLVYAGHEQYF
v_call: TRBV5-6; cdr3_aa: CASSLGGQFNQPQHF
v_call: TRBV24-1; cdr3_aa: CATSDPGQTTRYGYTF
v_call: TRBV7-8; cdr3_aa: CASSPGHIRNTEAFF
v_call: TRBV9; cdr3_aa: CASSADSPPRETQYF
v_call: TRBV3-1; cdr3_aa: CASSLTGQFNEKLFF
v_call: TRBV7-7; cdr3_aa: CASSLETSGTGELFF
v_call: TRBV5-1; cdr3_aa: CASSPGGSGTEAFF
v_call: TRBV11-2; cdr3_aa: CASSSNTGTEAFF
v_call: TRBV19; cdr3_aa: CASSGDSSYGYTF
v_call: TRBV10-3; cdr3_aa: CAISGRQETQYF
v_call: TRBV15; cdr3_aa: CATSSRRQSLNTEAFF
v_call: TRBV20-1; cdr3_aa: CSVFPRGTDTQYF
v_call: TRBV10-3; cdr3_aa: CAINTGTVGNTIYF
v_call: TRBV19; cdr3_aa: CASQSGIGNYNEQFF
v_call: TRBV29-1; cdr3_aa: CSVEEGRGDTEAFF
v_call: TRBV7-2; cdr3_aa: CASAGGGIEVYGYTF